The 31 T cell receptor beta chains given below trace back to one sample, sequenced in a study of blood T cells in healthy people across ages (dated by TCRdb to between 2015 and 2016). The method behind the library was 5' RACE. The instrument given in TCRdb is Illumina HiSeq 2500. A second PCR of roughly 7 to 11 cycles was performed with a sample-barcoded 5' primer and a J-beta primer mix. TCRdb took the public reads, trimmed them with fastp at Q25, ran MiXCR for clone calling and kept in-frame beta chains. For every CDR3 protein sequence, its rows merge into one entry that carries the most common genes and DNA. The sample includes 800,000 to 1,300,000 distinct CDR3 sequences, with approximately 25% observed a single time. The ten largest make up around 0.75% of the sample. This same sample was also taken into another study, of T cells of mothers and their children.

The sample comprised blood. Source of these receptors: a girl aged 2 to 9 in good health.

The genes are TRBV4-1 and TRBJ2-7; D could derive from TRBD1 or TRBD2 (5 bases each). The DNA end lines up better with TRBJ2-1; the J call may be wrong. Germline lookup yields CDR1 MGHRA and CDR2 YSYEKL. This CDR3 comprises 15 residues. The CDR3 DNA sequence: TGCGCCAGCAGCCAAGTCCTGGACGAAGAGGGGGAGCAGTTCTTC. Its protein product is CASSQVLDEEGEQFF.

This clonotype was observed a few times. The chain is built from TRBV5-5 and TRBJ2-1; D gene unclear. The CDR3 spans 12 residues. Germline V CDR1 and CDR2: SGHKS, YYEKEE (reference sequence). Trimming took 5 bases from V and 8 from J, leaving 11 bases between them. CDR3 amino acids: CASSNRLDEQFF. The CDR3 region has the DNA TGTGCCAGCAGTAATAGGTTAGATGAGCAGTTCTTC.

The rearrangement links TRBV28 to TRBJ2-3; D uncertain. Trimming pared 3 bases from V and 4 bases from J, leaving 14 bases between. The CDR3 loop spans 15 amino acids. Per the germline V gene, CDR1 is MDHEN and CDR2 is SYDVKM. CDR3 residues: CASSFRAQPSDTQYF. CDR3 nucleotide sequence: TGTGCCAGCAGTTTTCGGGCCCAGCCGTCAGATACGCAGTATTTT. Full variable domain (missing parts from reference TRBV28 and TRBJ2-3): DVKVTQSSRYLVKRTGEKVFLECVQDMDHENMFWYRQDPGLGLRLIYFSYDVKMKEKGDIPEGYSVSREKKERFSLILESASTNQTSMYLCASSFRAQPSDTQYFGPGTRLTVL.

The gene calls are TRBV29-1 and TRBJ2-3; the D gene is possibly TRBD1 (5 bases). The CDR3 contains 15 residues. The V end lost 0 bases, the J end lost 1 base, and 11 bases lay between the germline ends. Germline assignment: CDR1 SQVTM and CDR2 ANQGSEA. In nucleotides, the CDR3 is TGCAGCGTTGAAGATCTAGGGGTAGGCACAGATACGCAGTATTTT. Its protein is CSVEDLGVGTDTQYF.

The chain carries TRBV5-1 and TRBJ2-1, with D perhaps TRBD1 (6 bases). This CDR3 is 15 amino acids long. Germline V lookup: CDR1 SGHRS, CDR2 YFSETQ. V shed 4 bases and J shed 8 bases, with 19 bases lying between them. The CDR3 spells CASSLAVARGDEQFF. The DNA for the CDR3 is TGCGCCAGCAGCCTCGCTGTGGCCAGGGGCGATGAGCAGTTCTTC.

This clonotype was counted between two and nine times. This rearrangement joins TRBV20-1 to TRBJ2-7; 7 bases align to TRBD1. The ends lost 2 bases at V and 4 bases at J; junction bases unmatched: 14. CDR1 is DFQATT and CDR2 is SNEGSKA in the germline V gene (reference sequence). There are 16 residues in the CDR3. CDR3 DNA sequence: TGCAGTGCTAGAAATCTGGAGGACAGGCAGGGTTACGAGCAGTACTTC. This sequence encodes CSARNLEDRQGYEQYF.

This clonotype has only a few counts. The rearrangement uses TRBV20-1 and TRBJ2-7; tentatively, D is TRBD1 (5 bases). The V end was cut by 0 bases, the J end by 5 bases, with 14 bases between. The CDR3 spans 14 residues. Per the germline V gene, CDR1 is DFQATT and CDR2 is SNEGSKA (reference sequence). For the CDR3, the DNA is TGCAGTGCTAGAGATCGAAGGGGTCACGACGAGCAGTACTTC. It specifies CSARDRRGHDEQYF.

This clonotype was detected a few times. J is TRBJ1-4 and V is TRBV12-3 or TRBV12-4; D ambiguous. The CDR3 runs 15 residues. The germline V and J ends were trimmed by 1 base and 1 base, with 7 bases remaining between them. The CDR3 spells CASSLGYQTNEKLFF. The CDR3 coding sequence is TGTGCCAGCAGTTTAGGGTACCAAACTAATGAAAAACTGTTTTTT.

The rearrangement joins TRBV5-1 to TRBJ2-5, with D maybe TRBD2 (6 bases). The tail of the sequence fits TRBJ2-1 better, so the J call may be wrong. This CDR3 region has 15 residues. In germline, CDR1 is SGHRS, CDR2 YFSETQ. CDR3 sequence reads: CASSGQAGGPNEQFF. In nucleotides, the CDR3 is TGCGCCAGCAGCGGTCAAGCGGGTGGGCCCAATGAGCAGTTCTTC.

This clonotype has only a few counts. The chain joins TRBV6-2 or TRBV6-3 to TRBJ2-3, with TRBD2 identical over 9 bases. The junction had 6 bases not matched to a gene; V was cut back by 2 bases and J by 3 bases. Germline CDR1 is MNHEY and CDR2 is SVGEGT. The CDR3 covers 16 residues. CDR3 DNA sequence: TGTGCCAGCAGTTACCCAGCGGGGGGCGTAACAGATACGCAGTATTTT. Translation: CASSYPAGGVTDTQYF.

The chain employs TRBV7-6 and TRBJ1-4; D not certain. V was shortened by 1 base and J by 10 bases, with 16 bases between the two germline ends. This CDR3 is built from 15 residues. Per germline, CDR1 SGHVS and CDR2 FNYEAQ. CDR3 protein: CASSLGGRSDLKLFF. The CDR3 bases are TGTGCCAGCAGCTTAGGCGGACGGAGTGACCTAAAACTGTTTTTT.

The chain joins TRBV10-2 to TRBJ2-5, with TRBD2 matching 12 bases. The end of the DNA fits TRBJ2-1 better, so the J call may be wrong. Germline CDR1 WSHSY, CDR2 SAAADI. The CDR3 runs to 17 residues. DNA of the CDR3: TGCGCCAGCAGTGCCACCCGGACTAGCGGGGTACAAAATGAGCAGTTCTTC. This encodes CASSATRTSGVQNEQFF.

This clonotype was seen a handful of times. This chain joins TRBV6-2 or TRBV6-3 and TRBJ1-1, with D perhaps matching TRBD1 (5 bases). Germline CDR1 is MNHEY and CDR2 is SVGEGT. The CDR3 consists of 13 residues. V lost 2 bases and J 7 bases, leaving 11 bases between the germline ends. The CDR3 bases are TGTGCCAGCAGTTACACAGACCAGGGTGAAGCTTTCTTT. As protein: CASSYTDQGEAFF.

This clonotype occurred a few times. The V and J genes are TRBV18 and TRBJ2-7; D is ambiguous. The CDR3 has 14 residues. V was pared by 4 bases and J by 0 bases, with 10 bases between. Germline CDR1 and CDR2: KGHSH and LQKENI. CDR3 protein: CASSREESSYEQYF. CDR3 coding DNA: TGTGCCAGCTCACGTGAGGAAAGCTCCTACGAGCAGTACTTC.

This clonotype was seen more than once but under ten times. V is TRBV4-2 and J is TRBJ1-4; D is uncertain. Germline values: CDR1 LGHNA, CDR2 YNFKEQ. The CDR3 loop spans 13 amino acids. Trimming cost V 3 bases and J 3 bases, with 5 bases left between them. This CDR3 reads CASSQAPNEKLFF. Here the CDR3 DNA reads TGTGCCAGCAGCCAGGCCCCTAATGAAAAACTGTTTTTT.

This sequence joins TRBV7-2 and TRBJ2-5; the D gene is possibly TRBD1 (6 bases). The last part of the DNA fits TRBJ2-1 better; the J call may be wrong. Germline CDR1 reads SGHTA; CDR2 reads FQGNSA. This CDR3 has 14 amino acids. CDR3 nucleotide sequence: TGTGCCAGCAGCTTGGGCCCAGGGGAGAATGAGCAGTTCTTC. It specifies CASSLGPGENEQFF.

The rearrangement uses TRBV20-1 and TRBJ2-3, with D perhaps matching TRBD1 (6 bases). This CDR3 spans 16 amino acids. Germline CDR1 and CDR2: DFQATT and SNEGSKA (reference sequence). With 0 bases removed from V and 7 bases from J, the gap between germline ends came to 20 bases. Here the CDR3 reads CSARDQGTFSPNTQYF. The CDR3 DNA sequence: TGCAGTGCTAGAGATCAGGGGACCTTCTCACCTAATACGCAGTATTTT.

In this sample, this clonotype turned up a few times. This chain joins TRBV20-1 and TRBJ2-3; D is possibly TRBD1 (6 bases). V was trimmed by 4 bases and J by 5 bases, leaving 10 bases between them. There are 12 residues in the CDR3. CDR1 DFQATT and CDR2 SNEGSKA come from the germline V gene (reference sequence). The CDR3 nucleotides read TGCAGTGCTACCGAAGGGGGAGATACGCAGTATTTT. Translation gives CSATEGGDTQYF.

The chain carries TRBV10-3 and TRBJ1-1; no clear D. The CDR3 has 13 residues. Trimming left V 7 bases short and J 11 bases short, with 20 bases between. Per the germline V gene, CDR1 is ENHRY and CDR2 is SYGVKD. The CDR3 sequence is CAITPVNGRGAFF. The CDR3, as DNA: TGTGCCATCACTCCGGTTAACGGCCGCGGGGCTTTCTTT.

The chain uses TRBV14 and TRBJ2-7; the D gene is possibly TRBD1 (5 bases). Germline CDR1 is SGHDN and CDR2 is FVKESK. This CDR3 region has 16 residues. V lost 3 bases to trimming and J lost 1 base, with 16 bases between them. This CDR3 reads CASSHTLTERSYEQYF. In DNA, the CDR3 is TGTGCCAGCAGCCACACCCTGACAGAGAGGTCCTACGAGCAGTACTTC. Full variable domain (outside the CDR3, taken from reference TRBV14 and TRBJ2-7): EAGVTQFPSHSVIEKGQTVTLRCDPISGHDNLYWYRRVMGKEIKFLLHFVKESKQDESGMPNNRFLAERTGGTYSTLKVQPAELEDSGVYFCASSHTLTERSYEQYFGPGTRLTVT.

This clonotype was seen a handful of times. The V gene is TRBV2, the J gene TRBJ2-1; the D gene is possibly TRBD2 (5 bases). Between the trimmed V and J ends, which lost 7 bases and 0 bases, there was a span of 10 bases. The CDR3 totals 14 residues. Germline V gene lookup returns CDR1 SNHLY and CDR2 FYNNEI. The CDR3 region is CASKDGSSYNEQFF. The CDR3 DNA reads TGTGCCAGCAAAGATGGGAGCTCCTACAATGAGCAGTTCTTC.

A few counts support this clonotype. The V and J genes are TRBV7-3 and TRBJ1-4; D gene unclear. The V and J ends lost 1 base and 8 bases respectively, with 5 bases between them. This CDR3 has 12 amino acids. Looked up from germline, CDR1 is SGHTA and CDR2 is FQGTGA. The CDR3 coding sequence is TGTGCCAGCAGCTTAAATCGGGAAAAACTGTTTTTT. It is translated as CASSLNREKLFF. The variable domain in full, completed from reference TRBV7-3 and TRBJ1-4, reads GAGVSQTPSNKVTEKGKYVELRCDPISGHTALYWYRQSLGQGPEFLIYFQGTGAADDSGLPNDRFFAVRPEGSVSTLKIQRTERGDSAVYLCASSLNREKLFFGSGTQLSVL.

The rearrangement links TRBV2 to TRBJ1-1; 7 bases line up with TRBD1. Trimming removed 6 bases from V and 6 bases from J; junction bases left unmatched: 4. There are 12 residues in the CDR3. Per germline, CDR1 SNHLY and CDR2 FYNNEI. The CDR3 DNA is TGTGCCAGCAGGAGGGGGCCCGCTGAAGCTTTCTTT. This translates into CASRRGPAEAFF.

This clonotype has a count of ten or more. The J gene is TRBJ1-1, the V gene TRBV7-2; D is possibly TRBD1 (5 bases). Germline CDR1 SGHTA, CDR2 FQGNSA. Trimming took 0 bases from V and 2 from J, leaving 10 bases between them. This CDR3 region has 15 residues. CDR3 amino acids: CASSLAGGSNTEAFF. CDR3 nucleotides: TGTGCCAGCAGCTTAGCGGGGGGGAGTAACACTGAAGCTTTCTTT.

The chain links TRBV7-9 to TRBJ2-1; 8 bases map to TRBD1. V shed 5 bases and J 4 bases; nucleotides not matched to a gene: 10. CDR3 length equals 16 residues. The V gene's germline CDR1 is SEHNR and CDR2 FQNEAQ (reference sequence). The CDR3 loop is CASSPLDRDKYNEQFF. The CDR3 DNA reads as TGTGCCAGCAGCCCGCTGGACAGGGATAAATACAATGAGCAGTTCTTC.

This clonotype was seen a single time. This sequence joins TRBV29-1 and TRBJ2-2; D tentatively fits TRBD1 or TRBD2 (6 bases each). Looked up from germline, CDR1 is SQVTM and CDR2 is ANQGSEA. The CDR3 spans 14 residues. Trimming took 4 bases from V and 6 from J, leaving 15 bases between them. CDR3 loop: CSVGGGGDAGELFF. The CDR3 DNA sequence: TGCAGCGTTGGTGGAGGGGGAGACGCCGGGGAGCTGTTTTTT.

This clonotype was seen only a few times. The chain employs TRBV28 and TRBJ1-2, with 8 bases aligning to TRBD1. Germline V gene lookup returns CDR1 MDHEN and CDR2 SYDVKM. There are 14 residues in the CDR3. The V segment lost 3 bases and the J segment 7 bases; nucleotides outside the gene matches: 7. The CDR3 sequence: CASSFRQGASGYTF. CDR3 nucleotide sequence: TGTGCCAGCAGTTTCAGGCAGGGGGCCTCTGGCTACACCTTC.

The chain uses TRBV10-3 and TRBJ1-1, with 7 bases lining up with TRBD1. CDR3 length equals 13 residues. Trimming cost V 6 bases and J 6 bases; bases outside gene matches: 7. Germline CDR1 ENHRY, CDR2 SYGVKD. CDR3 loop: CAISETGFAEAFF. The CDR3, as DNA: TGTGCCATCAGCGAGACAGGGTTCGCTGAAGCTTTCTTT.

There are a few counts of this clonotype. The V and J genes are TRBV6-5 and TRBJ1-2; D may be TRBD1 (5 bases). Germline V gives CDR1 MNHEY, CDR2 SVGAGI. The ends were cut back, 7 bases at V and 3 bases at J, with 12 bases in the middle. The CDR3 totals 13 residues. The chain's CDR3 is CASTGGAHYGYTF. The CDR3 DNA is TGTGCCAGCACCGGAGGGGCCCACTATGGCTACACCTTC.

In DNA form, the CDR3 reads TGTGCCAGCAGCCCCTTAGCAGGGGGGCTCGAGCAGTACTTC. Its translation is CASSPLAGGLEQYF. The genes are TRBV7-2 and TRBJ2-7; perhaps TRBD1 as D (7 bases). The germline CDR1 and CDR2 sequences are SGHTA and FQGNSA. V lost 5 bases to trimming and J lost 6 bases, with 17 bases between them. The CDR3 extends over 14 amino acids.

This clonotype was recorded once. The genes are TRBV7-2 and TRBJ1-2, with a tentative D call TRBD1 (5 bases). Germline lookup yields CDR1 SGHTA and CDR2 FQGNSA. V was shortened by 4 bases and J by 2 bases, with 14 bases between the two germline ends. This CDR3 is built from 15 residues. The CDR3 nucleotides are TGTGCCAGCAGCTGGGTTCCGGGGGGGAACTATGGCTACACCTTC. The encoded protein is CASSWVPGGNYGYTF.